The 23 T cell receptor beta chains below were found in one sample sequenced in a study of graft-versus-host responses after intestinal transplantation. The table came from immunoSEQ multiplex PCR; TCRdb's copy has only in-frame clones and leaves some out. The table records approximately 11,000 clones, more than 85% of them present only once. Sequenced material: PBMCs, taken roughly 110 days after intestinal transplant. The receptors shown here come from a human patient who received an intestinal transplant, so some T cells may come from the graft donor.

The genes are TRBV9 and TRBJ2-3, with 9 positions matching TRBD1. V lost 7 bases, J lost 1 base, and 4 bases stayed unmatched. CDR1 is SGDLS, CDR2 YYNGEE, per germline. The CDR3 has 14 amino acids. DNA of the CDR3: TGTGCCAGCCAGACAGGGGGGGGCACAGATACGCAGTATTTT. Amino acid sequence: CASQTGGGTDTQYF.

The sample holds a few counts of this clone. This sequence joins TRBV10-3 and TRBJ1-4; D remains ambiguous. The CDR3 has 17 amino acids. Trimming removed 10 bases from V and 0 bases from J, with 21 bases in between. Germline V gene sequence: CDR1 ENHRY, CDR2 SYGVKD. CDR3 sequence: CATQASPLGPTNEKLFF. In DNA, the CDR3 is TGTGCCACCCAAGCCAGCCCCCTGGGCCCAACTAATGAAAAACTGTTTTTT.

This clone appeared once. This chain links TRBV11-2 with TRBJ1-4, with D possibly TRBD1 on 5 matching bases. Germline CDR1 SGHAT, CDR2 FQNNGV. V lost 0 bases and J 6 bases, leaving 11 bases between the germline ends. This CDR3 spans 15 amino acids. For the CDR3, the DNA is TGTGCCAGCAGCTTAGACGGGGGGATGGATGAAAAACTGTTTTTT. The encoded protein is CASSLDGGMDEKLFF.

This chain links TRBV29-1 with TRBJ1-1; D might be TRBD1 (5 bases). This CDR3 is built from 14 residues. CDR1 is SQVTM and CDR2 is ANQGSEA in the germline V gene. The V gene lost 2 bases and the J gene lost 4 bases, with 14 bases spanning the gap. The CDR3 DNA reads TGCAGCGTTGAAAATCGGGTAAGGGGCACTGAAGCTTTCTTT. This sequence encodes CSVENRVRGTEAFF.

The chain carries TRBV4-1 and TRBJ2-1; D not resolved. Germline V gene lookup returns CDR1 MGHRA and CDR2 YSYEKL. V was clipped by 1 base and J by 2 bases, with 15 bases between them. The CDR3 has 17 amino acids. For the CDR3, the DNA is TGCGCCAGCAGCCAAGCCCCGACCAACTCCCCCTACAATGAGCAGTTCTTC. Translated, it gives CASSQAPTNSPYNEQFF.

The rearrangement links TRBV27 to TRBJ2-7; 13 bases fit TRBD2. V lost 1 base, J lost 4 bases, and 19 bases stayed unmatched. The germline CDR1 and CDR2 sequences are MNHEY and SMNVEV (reference sequence). There are 21 residues in the CDR3. The CDR3 protein is CASSLFRGSTGLAGKEYEQYF. The CDR3 coding sequence is TGTGCCAGCAGTTTATTTAGGGGATCTACGGGACTAGCGGGGAAAGAATACGAGCAGTACTTC.

V gene TRBV11-2 combines with J gene TRBJ1-1; TRBD1 matches at 9 bases. J lost 4 bases, V lost 4 bases, and 10 bases had no gene match. This CDR3 spans 16 amino acids. Germline CDR1 SGHAT, CDR2 FQNNGV. CDR3 sequence (DNA): TGTGCCAGCAGCTCAGGGACAGGGATTAGGATCACTGAAGCTTTCTTT. The encoded protein is CASSSGTGIRITEAFF.

V and J are TRBV19 and TRBJ2-3; D gene unclear. V dropped 3 bases and J dropped 6 bases, with 10 bases sitting between them. Germline assignment: CDR1 LNHDA and CDR2 SQIVND (reference sequence). The CDR3 spans 13 residues. This chain's CDR3 is CASSIVPGDTQYF. The CDR3 nucleotides read TGTGCCAGTAGTATTGTCCCCGGGGATACGCAGTATTTT.

The chain is built from TRBV5-6 and TRBJ1-1, with D unresolved. Germline V gene sequence: CDR1 SGHDT, CDR2 YYEEEE. V lost 0 bases and J lost 6, with 12 bases in between. This CDR3 has 14 residues. CDR3 in amino acids: CASSLAFRQAEAFF. CDR3 coding DNA: TGTGCCAGCAGCTTGGCCTTCAGGCAGGCTGAAGCTTTCTTT.

The V and J genes are TRBV29-1 and TRBJ2-3, with D tentatively TRBD2 (5 bases). V was clipped by 0 bases and J by 0 bases, with 10 bases between them. The CDR3 runs to 15 residues. Germline values: CDR1 SQVTM, CDR2 ANQGSEA. CDR3 nucleotide sequence: TGCAGCGTTGAAGATCTGACGGGAAGCACAGATACGCAGTATTTT. Its translation: CSVEDLTGSTDTQYF.

This clone showed up just a few times. V and J are TRBV7-9 and TRBJ2-7, with D uncertain. Germline CDR1 reads SEHNR; CDR2 reads FQNEAQ (reference sequence). This CDR3 has 11 residues. V lost 4 bases, J lost 4 bases, and 5 bases lay in between. The CDR3 nucleotides are TGTGCCAGCAGCTCCTGGTACGAGCAGTACTTC. It is translated as CASSSWYEQYF.

In its sample, this clone was seen once. The chain links TRBV7-3 to TRBJ2-3; 13 nucleotides match TRBD2. This CDR3 is 16 amino acids long. CDR1 is SGHTA and CDR2 is FQGTGA in the germline V gene. The J segment lost 1 base and the V segment lost 5 bases, leaving 3 bases of the junction unmatched. The CDR3 DNA sequence: TGTGCCAGCAGCGCCGGACTAGCGGGAGGCACAGATACGCAGTATTTT. Translating gives CASSAGLAGGTDTQYF.

J is TRBJ2-5 and V is TRBV5-1; the match to TRBD1 covers 8 bases. Germline V lookup: CDR1 SGHRS, CDR2 YFSETQ. Germline trimming cut 4 bases from V and 2 bases from J; bases unmatched to any gene: 10. This CDR3 region has 16 residues. CDR3 nucleotide sequence: TGCGCCAGCAGCCGCCAGGGGGCTGTGTATCAAGAGACCCAGTACTTC. Amino acids: CASSRQGAVYQETQYF.

V is TRBV2 and J is TRBJ2-7; TRBD2 is a possible D gene (6 bases). The germline V gene encodes CDR1 SNHLY and CDR2 FYNNEI. V was clipped by 2 bases and J by 3 bases, with 11 bases between them. This CDR3 comprises 14 residues. The CDR3 nucleotides read TGTGCCAGCAGTGAACGGGAGAAAAACTACGAGCAGTACTTC. This sequence encodes CASSEREKNYEQYF.

The chain combines TRBV28 with TRBJ2-1; 11 bases line up with TRBD2. CDR1 is MDHEN and CDR2 is SYDVKM in the germline V gene. CDR3 length: 13 amino acids. The J segment lost 15 bases and the V segment lost 8 bases, leaving 12 bases of the junction unmatched. CDR3 bases: TGTGCCAGCGTTTCACTAGCGGGAGTAGGTCCGTTCTTC. This codes for CASVSLAGVGPFF. The full variable domain, its missing parts supplied by reference TRBV28 and TRBJ2-1, is DVKVTQSSRYLVKRTGEKVFLECVQDMDHENMFWYRQDPGLGLRLIYFSYDVKMKEKGDIPEGYSVSREKKERFSLILESASTNQTSMYLCASVSLAGVGPFFGPGTRLTVL.

The rearrangement joins TRBV28 to TRBJ2-3, with TRBD1 as a possible D gene (5 bases). Deletions cut 3 bases from V and 4 bases from J, with 14 bases between. Per the germline V gene, CDR1 is MDHEN and CDR2 is SYDVKM. The CDR3 length is 15 residues. CDR3 in amino acids: CASSFRTGLSDTQYF. CDR3 coding DNA: TGTGCCAGCAGTTTTCGTACAGGTCTCTCAGATACGCAGTATTTT. Complete variable domain (other parts from reference TRBV28 and TRBJ2-3): DVKVTQSSRYLVKRTGEKVFLECVQDMDHENMFWYRQDPGLGLRLIYFSYDVKMKEKGDIPEGYSVSREKKERFSLILESASTNQTSMYLCASSFRTGLSDTQYFGPGTRLTVL.

V and J are TRBV27 and TRBJ2-5; D may correspond to TRBD1 or TRBD2 (6 bases each). The DNA end favors TRBJ2-7, so the J call may be wrong. In germline, CDR1 is MNHEY, CDR2 SMNVEV (reference sequence). CDR3 length equals 16 residues. The CDR3 nucleotides read TGTGCCAGCAGTTTGGTGGTGGGGGGCATCGGGTACGAGCAGTACTTC. It specifies CASSLVVGGIGYEQYF.

The chain has TRBV6-1 and TRBJ2-1; 14 bases match TRBD2. Germline assignment: CDR1 MNHNS and CDR2 SASEGT. V lost 2 bases to trimming and J lost 7 bases; unmatched junction nucleotides: 4. There are 16 residues in the CDR3. The CDR3 loop is CASSESRLAGGNEQFF. The CDR3 DNA is TGTGCCAGCAGTGAATCTCGACTAGCGGGAGGGAATGAGCAGTTCTTC.

The CDR3 reads CASSDLQGDNPDTQYF. The CDR3 region has the DNA TGTGCCAGCAGTGACTTACAGGGGGATAATCCAGATACGCAGTATTTT. The chain combines TRBV2 with TRBJ2-3; 8 bases line up with TRBD1. There are 16 residues in the CDR3. The V segment lost 3 bases and the J segment 4 bases; nucleotides outside the gene matches: 9. The V gene's germline CDR1 is SNHLY and CDR2 FYNNEI. The entire variable domain, with the rest obtained from reference TRBV2 and TRBJ2-3, is as follows: EPEVTQTPSHQVTQMGQEVILRCVPISNHLYFYWYRQILGQKVEFLVSFYNNEISEKSEIFDDQFSVERPDGSNFTLKIRSTKLEDSAMYFCASSDLQGDNPDTQYFGPGTRLTVL.

The chain joins TRBV7-2 to TRBJ2-5; 8 nucleotides agree with TRBD1. The CDR3 has 14 residues. J was trimmed by 2 bases and V by 5 bases; bases with no gene match: 4. Per germline, CDR1 SGHTA and CDR2 FQGNSA. Written as DNA, the CDR3 is TGTGCCAGCAGCCCCGGACAGGGTCAAGAGACCCAGTACTTC. This codes for CASSPGQGQETQYF.

The rearrangement links TRBV6-5 to TRBJ1-2, with D tentatively TRBD1 (5 bases). CDR3 size: 13 residues. Germline CDR1 MNHEY, CDR2 SVGAGI. The ends were cut back, 5 bases at V and 8 bases at J, with 15 bases in the middle. CDR3 sequence: CASSEQAQGGYTF. The CDR3 nucleotides are TGTGCCAGCAGTGAACAGGCGCAGGGCGGCTACACCTTC.

The CDR3 here is CASTQGAGGETQYF. The CDR3 DNA is TGTGCCAGCACCCAAGGGGCAGGGGGGGAGACCCAGTACTTC. This chain connects TRBV5-5 to TRBJ2-5, with TRBD1 as a possible D gene (7 bases). The CDR3 is 14 residues long. Germline values: CDR1 SGHKS, CDR2 YYEKEE (reference sequence). Trimming cost V 6 bases and J 5 bases, with 17 bases left between them.

The chain links TRBV18 to TRBJ2-3; 9 bases line up with TRBD1. Germline trimming cut 4 bases from V and 2 bases from J; bases unmatched to any gene: 4. Germline CDR1 and CDR2: KGHSH and LQKENI. The CDR3 spans 15 residues. The CDR3 sequence is CASSRTQGATDTQYF. CDR3 DNA: TGTGCCAGCTCACGGACACAGGGGGCCACAGATACGCAGTATTTT.